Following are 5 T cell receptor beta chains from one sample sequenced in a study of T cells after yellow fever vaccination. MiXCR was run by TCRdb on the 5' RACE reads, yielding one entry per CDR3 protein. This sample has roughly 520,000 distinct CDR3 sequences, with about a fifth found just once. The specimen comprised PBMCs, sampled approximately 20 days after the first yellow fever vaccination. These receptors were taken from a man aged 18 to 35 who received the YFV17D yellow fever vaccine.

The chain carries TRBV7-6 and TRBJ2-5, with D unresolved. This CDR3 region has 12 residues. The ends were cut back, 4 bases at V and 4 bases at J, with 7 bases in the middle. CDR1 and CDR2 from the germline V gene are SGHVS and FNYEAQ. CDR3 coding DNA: TGTGCCAGCAGCTCCCATCTAGAGACCCAGTACTTC. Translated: CASSSHLETQYF.

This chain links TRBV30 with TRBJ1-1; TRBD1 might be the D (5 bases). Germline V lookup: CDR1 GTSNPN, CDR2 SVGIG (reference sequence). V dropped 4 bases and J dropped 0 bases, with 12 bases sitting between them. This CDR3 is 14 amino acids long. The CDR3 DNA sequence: TGTGCCTGGAACCCCGGGACGTTGAACACTGAAGCTTTCTTT. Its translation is CAWNPGTLNTEAFF.

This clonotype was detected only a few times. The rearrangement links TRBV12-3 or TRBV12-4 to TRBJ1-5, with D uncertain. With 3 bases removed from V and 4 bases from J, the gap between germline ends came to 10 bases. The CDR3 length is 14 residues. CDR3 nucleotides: TGTGCCAGCAGTTTGGGAACAGAGAATCAGCCCCAGCATTTT. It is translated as CASSLGTENQPQHF.

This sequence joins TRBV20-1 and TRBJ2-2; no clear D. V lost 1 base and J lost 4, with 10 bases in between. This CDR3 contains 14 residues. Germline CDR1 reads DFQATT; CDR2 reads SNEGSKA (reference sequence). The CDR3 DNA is TGCAGTGCTAGAGTCCAGGTGCCCACCGGGGAGCTGTTTTTT. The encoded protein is CSARVQVPTGELFF.

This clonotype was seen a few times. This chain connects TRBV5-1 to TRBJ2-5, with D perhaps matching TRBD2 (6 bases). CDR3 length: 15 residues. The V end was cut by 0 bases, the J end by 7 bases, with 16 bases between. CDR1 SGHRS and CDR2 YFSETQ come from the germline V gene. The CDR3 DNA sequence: TGCGCCAGCAGCTTGGACCAGGGCGGGGTTGGGACCCAGTACTTC. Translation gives CASSLDQGGVGTQYF.